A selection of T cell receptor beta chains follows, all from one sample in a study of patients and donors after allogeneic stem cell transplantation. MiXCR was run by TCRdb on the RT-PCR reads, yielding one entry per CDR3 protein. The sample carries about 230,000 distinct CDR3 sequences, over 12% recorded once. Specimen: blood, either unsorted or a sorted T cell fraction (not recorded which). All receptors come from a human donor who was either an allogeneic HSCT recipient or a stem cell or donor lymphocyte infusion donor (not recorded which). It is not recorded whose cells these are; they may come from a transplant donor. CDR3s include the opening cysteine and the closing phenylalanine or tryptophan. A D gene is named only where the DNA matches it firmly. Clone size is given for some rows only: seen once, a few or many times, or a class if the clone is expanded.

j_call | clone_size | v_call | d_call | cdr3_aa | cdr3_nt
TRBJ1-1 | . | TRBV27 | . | CASSYSPTDTEAFF | TGTGCCAGCAGTTATTCGCCGACGGACACTGAAGCTTTCTTT
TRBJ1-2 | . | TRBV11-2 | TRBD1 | CASSATGVGYTF | TGTGCCAGCAGCGCAACAGGGGTGGGCTACACCTTC
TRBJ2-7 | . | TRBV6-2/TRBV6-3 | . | CASTWGQVIGEQYF | TGTGCCAGCACCTGGGGGCAGGTTATAGGCGAGCAGTACTTC
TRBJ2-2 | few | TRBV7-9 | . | CASSLEGGAGELFF | TGTGCCAGCAGCTTAGAGGGCGGCGCCGGGGAGCTGTTTTTT
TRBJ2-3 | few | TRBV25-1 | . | CASSDPGGESTDTQYF | TGTGCCAGCAGTGACCCGGGTGGCGAGAGCACAGATACGCAGTATTTT
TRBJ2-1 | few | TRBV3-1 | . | CASSFRARGPYNEQFF | TGTGCCAGCAGTTTTAGGGCGCGGGGCCCCTACAATGAGCAGTTCTTC
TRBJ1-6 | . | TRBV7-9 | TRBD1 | CASSHGQENYNSPLHF | TGTGCCAGCAGCCATGGACAGGAAAACTATAATTCACCCCTCCACTTT
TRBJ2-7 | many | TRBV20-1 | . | CSARDRPHYEQYF | TGCAGTGCTAGAGATCGCCCCCACTACGAGCAGTACTTC
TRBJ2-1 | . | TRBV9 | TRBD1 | CASSTGAEQFF | TGTGCCAGCAGCACAGGGGCCGAGCAGTTCTTC
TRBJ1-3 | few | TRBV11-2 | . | CASSLERTSGNTIYF | TGTGCCAGCAGCTTAGAGAGGACCTCTGGAAACACCATATATTTT
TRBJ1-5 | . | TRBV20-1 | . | CSASEVDGRSNQPQHF | TGCAGTGCTAGCGAGGTAGACGGACGGAGCAATCAGCCCCAGCATTTT
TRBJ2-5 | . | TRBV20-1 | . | CSAQTRVKTQYF | TGCAGTGCCCAGACTAGGGTGAAGACCCAGTACTTC
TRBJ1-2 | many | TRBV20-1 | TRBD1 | CSGQPGQGNYGYTF | TGCAGTGGCCAACCGGGACAGGGGAACTATGGCTACACCTTC
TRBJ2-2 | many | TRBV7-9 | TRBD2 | CASSPRSSGRTGELFF | TGTGCCAGCAGCCCCCGGTCTAGCGGGAGGACCGGGGAGCTGTTTTTT
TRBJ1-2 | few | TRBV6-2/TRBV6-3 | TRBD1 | CASSSDRAYTF | TGTGCCAGCAGTTCGGACAGGGCCTACACCTTC
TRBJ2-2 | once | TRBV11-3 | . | CASSTRGTGELFF | TGTGCCAGCAGCACCAGGGGAACCGGGGAGCTGTTTTTT